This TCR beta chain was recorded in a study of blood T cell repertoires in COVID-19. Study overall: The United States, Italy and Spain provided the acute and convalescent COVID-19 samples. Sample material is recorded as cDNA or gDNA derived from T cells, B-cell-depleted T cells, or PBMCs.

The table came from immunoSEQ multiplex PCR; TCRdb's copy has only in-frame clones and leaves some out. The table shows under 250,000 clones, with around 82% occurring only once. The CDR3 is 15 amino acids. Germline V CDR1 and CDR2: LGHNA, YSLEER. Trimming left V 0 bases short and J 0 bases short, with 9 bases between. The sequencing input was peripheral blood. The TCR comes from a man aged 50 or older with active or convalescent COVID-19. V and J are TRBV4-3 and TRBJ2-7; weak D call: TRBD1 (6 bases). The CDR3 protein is CASSQDPDSSYEQYF. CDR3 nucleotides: TGCGCCAGCAGCCAAGATCCGGACAGCTCCTACGAGCAGTACTTC.